A selection of T cell receptor beta chains follows, all from one sample in a study of technical replicates of blood from a few donors. Clones were sequenced by immunoSEQ multiplex PCR, and TCRdb holds only the in-frame ones, with some missing. This sample has fewer than 85,000 clones; about 96% occur once, and the top ten carry approximately 0.3%. Material: T cells isolated from PBMCs. These receptors all come from a human donor in good health. CDR3s include the opening cysteine and the closing phenylalanine or tryptophan. The D gene is left open where the match is weak. Only some rows state a clone size, as once, few, many or a class for expanded clones.

>TRBJ1-2|NA|TRBV7-6|13|NA
TGTGCCAGCAGCTTAGGGCAGGGTCACGGCTACACCTTC
CASSLGQGHGYTF
>TRBJ1-3|NA|TRBV6-5|15|NA
TGTGCCAGCAGTTACTCGGAGGCCTCTGGAAACACCATATATTTT
CASSYSEASGNTIYF
>TRBJ2-4|once|TRBV5-4|15|TRBD2
TGTGCCAGCAGCGCGCCAGCGGGAGAGGGAAACATTCAGTACTTC
CASSAPAGEGNIQYF
>TRBJ2-2|NA|TRBV11-3|15|NA
TGTGCCAGCAGCTTCCCTAGCGAGAACACCGGGGAGCTGTTTTTT
CASSFPSENTGELFF
>TRBJ2-2|NA|TRBV11-2|18|TRBD1
TGTGCCAGCAGCCCAATCAGGGGGCCAGGGCCTAACACCGGGGAGCTGTTTTTT
CASSPIRGPGPNTGELFF
>TRBJ2-5|NA|TRBV6-6|15|TRBD2
TGTGCCAGCAGTGGACTAGCGGGAGGGGGTGAGACCCAGTACTTC
CASSGLAGGGETQYF
>TRBJ2-4|NA|TRBV28|15|NA
TGTGCCAGCAGTTTAGGGGCAGGGTCCCGGGACATTCAGTACTTC
CASSLGAGSRDIQYF
>TRBJ2-7|NA|TRBV9|13|NA
TGTGCCAGCAGCGTTTTCGGGGGAAACGAGCAGTACTTC
CASSVFGGNEQYF
>TRBJ2-3|once|TRBV30|15|NA
TGTGCCTGGAGCCGGGACAATTGGGGCACAGATACGCAGTATTTT
CAWSRDNWGTDTQYF
>TRBJ2-5|NA|TRBV25-1|14|NA
TGTGCCAGCAGTGTCCAGGGATACCAAGAGACCCAGTACTTC
CASSVQGYQETQYF
>TRBJ1-1|NA|TRBV5-1|18|TRBD1
TGCGCCAGCAGCTCGAGGGGGGACAGGGGGAACGTAGGCACTGAAGCTTTCTTT
CASSSRGDRGNVGTEAFF
>TRBJ2-2|NA|TRBV6-5|15|NA
TGTGCCAGCAGTTACTCCGGCGGGATCACCGGGGAGCTGTTTTTT
CASSYSGGITGELFF
>TRBJ1-4|once|TRBV5-5|16|NA
TGTGCCAGCAGCTTGACCCTGCCGGGCGCAGGGGAAAAACTGTTTTTT
CASSLTLPGAGEKLFF
>TRBJ2-3|NA|TRBV9|16|TRBD2
TGTGCCAGCAGCGTCCTAGCGGGAGCAAACACAGATACGCAGTATTTT
CASSVLAGANTDTQYF
>TRBJ1-1|few|TRBV30|12|NA
TGTGCCTGGAAGGAGGGGTACACTGAAGCTTTCTTT
CAWKEGYTEAFF
>TRBJ1-5|NA|TRBV19|13|NA
TGTGCCAGTAGTACCAGGGAAGTTCAGCCCCAGCATTTT
CASSTREVQPQHF
>TRBJ1-2|NA|TRBV15|13|NA
TGTGCCACCAGCAGAGGAGGGAACTATGGCTACACCTTC
CATSRGGNYGYTF
>TRBJ1-5|NA|TRBV19|12|NA
TGTGCCAGTAGCCTCCCTACAGAGCCCCAGCATTTT
CASSLPTEPQHF
>TRBJ2-3|NA|TRBV11-3|13|NA
TGTGCCAGCAGCACAAGAGGAACAGATACGCAGTATTTT
CASSTRGTDTQYF
>TRBJ2-7|NA|TRBV30|10|NA
TGTGCCTGGAGCCAGTACGAGCAGTACTTC
CAWSQYEQYF
>TRBJ2-7|NA|TRBV6-5|15|NA
TGTGCCAGCAGTTACTCGTTCGGACAGTTGAGCGAGCAGTACTTC
CASSYSFGQLSEQYF
>TRBJ2-7|once|TRBV2|15|TRBD1
TGTGCCAGCAAAAAAAACCGGGACAGGGTCCACGAGCAGTACTTC
CASKKNRDRVHEQYF
>TRBJ1-4|NA|TRBV14|13|NA
TGTGCCAGCAGCCAAGGGGGGGGCGAAAAACTGTTTTTT
CASSQGGGEKLFF
>TRBJ2-2|NA|TRBV9|16|TRBD2
TGTGCCAGCAGCGTAGCGGTAGCGGGCAACACCGGGGAGCTGTTTTTT
CASSVAVAGNTGELFF